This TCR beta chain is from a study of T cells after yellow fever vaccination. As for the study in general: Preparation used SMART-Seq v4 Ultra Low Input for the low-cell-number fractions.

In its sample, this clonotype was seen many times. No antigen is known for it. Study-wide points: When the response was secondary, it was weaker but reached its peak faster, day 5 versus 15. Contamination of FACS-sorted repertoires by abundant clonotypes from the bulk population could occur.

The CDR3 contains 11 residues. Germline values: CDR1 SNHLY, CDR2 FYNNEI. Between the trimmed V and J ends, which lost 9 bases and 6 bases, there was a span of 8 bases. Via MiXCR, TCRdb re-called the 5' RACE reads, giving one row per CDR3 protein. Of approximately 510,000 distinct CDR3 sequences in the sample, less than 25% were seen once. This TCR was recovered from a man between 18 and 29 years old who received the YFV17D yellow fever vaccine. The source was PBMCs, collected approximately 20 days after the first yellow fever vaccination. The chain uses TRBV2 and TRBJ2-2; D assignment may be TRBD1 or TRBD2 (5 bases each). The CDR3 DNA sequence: TGTGCCAGTCGAGGGGCCGGGGAGCTGTTTTTT. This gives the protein CASRGAGELFF.